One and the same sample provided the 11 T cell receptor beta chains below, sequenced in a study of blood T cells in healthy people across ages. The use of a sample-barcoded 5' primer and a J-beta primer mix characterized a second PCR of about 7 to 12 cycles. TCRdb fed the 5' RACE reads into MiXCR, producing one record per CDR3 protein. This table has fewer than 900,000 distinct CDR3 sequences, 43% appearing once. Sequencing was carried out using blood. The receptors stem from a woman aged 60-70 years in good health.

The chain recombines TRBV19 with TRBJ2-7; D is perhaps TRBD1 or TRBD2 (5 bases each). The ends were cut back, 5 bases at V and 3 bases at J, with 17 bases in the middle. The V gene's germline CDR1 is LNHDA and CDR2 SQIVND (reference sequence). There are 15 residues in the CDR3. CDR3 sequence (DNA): TGTGCCAGTAGTTTCTTTACCGGGACCCGCTACGAGCAGTACTTC. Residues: CASSFFTGTRYEQYF.

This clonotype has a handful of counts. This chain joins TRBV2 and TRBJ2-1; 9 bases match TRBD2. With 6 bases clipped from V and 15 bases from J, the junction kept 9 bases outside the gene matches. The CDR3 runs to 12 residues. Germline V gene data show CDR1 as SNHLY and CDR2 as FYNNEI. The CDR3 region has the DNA TGTGCCAGCAGCGCGCTAGCGGGATCTCGGTTCTTC. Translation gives CASSALAGSRFF.

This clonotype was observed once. CDR3 sequence (DNA): TGTGCCAGCAGCCCGAGCCTGGACTGGGAGCAGTTCTTC. Its protein product is CASSPSLDWEQFF. V and J are TRBV14 and TRBJ2-1; a possible D gene is TRBD2 (5 bases). Trimming removed 4 bases at V and 10 bases at J, with 14 bases between. The CDR3 loop spans 13 amino acids. Germline CDR1 SGHDN, CDR2 FVKESK.

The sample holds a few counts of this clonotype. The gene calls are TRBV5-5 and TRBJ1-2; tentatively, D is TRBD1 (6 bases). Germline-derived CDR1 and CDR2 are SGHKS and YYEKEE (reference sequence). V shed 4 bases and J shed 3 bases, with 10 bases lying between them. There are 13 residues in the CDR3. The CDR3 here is CASSAGQHYGYTF. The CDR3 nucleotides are TGTGCCAGCAGCGCAGGACAGCACTATGGCTACACCTTC.

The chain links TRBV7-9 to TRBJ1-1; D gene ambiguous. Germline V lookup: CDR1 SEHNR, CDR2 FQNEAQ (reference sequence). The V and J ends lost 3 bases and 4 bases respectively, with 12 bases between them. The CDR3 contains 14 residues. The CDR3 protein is CASSFQMETTEAFF. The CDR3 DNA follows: TGTGCCAGCAGCTTCCAGATGGAGACCACTGAAGCTTTCTTT.

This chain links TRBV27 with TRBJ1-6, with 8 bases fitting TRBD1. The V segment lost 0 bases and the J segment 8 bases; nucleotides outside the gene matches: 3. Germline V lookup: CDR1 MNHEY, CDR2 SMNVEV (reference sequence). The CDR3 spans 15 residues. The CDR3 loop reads CASSLSTGEDSPLHF. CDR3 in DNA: TGTGCCAGCAGTTTATCGACAGGGGAAGATTCACCCCTCCACTTT.

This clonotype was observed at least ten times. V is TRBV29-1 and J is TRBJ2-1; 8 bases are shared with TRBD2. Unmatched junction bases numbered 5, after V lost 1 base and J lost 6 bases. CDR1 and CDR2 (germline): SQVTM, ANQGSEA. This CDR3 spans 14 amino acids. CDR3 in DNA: TGCAGCGTTGAAGGGACGGGGGGGGGCAATGAGCAGTTCTTC. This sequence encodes CSVEGTGGGNEQFF.

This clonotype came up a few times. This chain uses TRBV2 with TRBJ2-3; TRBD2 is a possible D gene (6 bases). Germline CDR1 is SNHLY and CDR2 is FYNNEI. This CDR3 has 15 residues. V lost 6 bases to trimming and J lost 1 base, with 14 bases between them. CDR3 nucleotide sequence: TGTGCCAGCAGGGGCGGGACTCGTGGCACAGATACGCAGTATTTT. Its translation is CASRGGTRGTDTQYF.

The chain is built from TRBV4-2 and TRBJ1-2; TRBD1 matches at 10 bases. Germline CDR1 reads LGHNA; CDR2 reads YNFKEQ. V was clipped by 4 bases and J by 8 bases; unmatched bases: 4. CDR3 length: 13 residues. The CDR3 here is CASSLRDRGGYTF. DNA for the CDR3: TGTGCCAGCAGCCTCCGGGACAGGGGCGGCTACACCTTC.

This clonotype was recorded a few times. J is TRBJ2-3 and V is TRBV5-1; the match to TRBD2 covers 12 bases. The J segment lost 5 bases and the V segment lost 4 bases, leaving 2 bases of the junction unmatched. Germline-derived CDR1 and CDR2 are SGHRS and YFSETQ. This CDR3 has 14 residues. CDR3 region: CASSRGLAGDTQYF. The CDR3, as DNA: TGCGCCAGCAGCCGGGGACTAGCGGGAGATACGCAGTATTTT.

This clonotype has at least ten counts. In DNA, the CDR3 is TGTGCCAGCAGCCGACCGGGACAGGACTATGGCTACACCTTC. Its translation is CASSRPGQDYGYTF. The rearrangement links TRBV3-1 to TRBJ1-2; 8 positions agree with TRBD1. Looked up from germline, CDR1 is LGHDT and CDR2 is YNNKEL (reference sequence). V was clipped by 4 bases and J by 3 bases; unmatched bases: 4. The CDR3 is 14 residues long.